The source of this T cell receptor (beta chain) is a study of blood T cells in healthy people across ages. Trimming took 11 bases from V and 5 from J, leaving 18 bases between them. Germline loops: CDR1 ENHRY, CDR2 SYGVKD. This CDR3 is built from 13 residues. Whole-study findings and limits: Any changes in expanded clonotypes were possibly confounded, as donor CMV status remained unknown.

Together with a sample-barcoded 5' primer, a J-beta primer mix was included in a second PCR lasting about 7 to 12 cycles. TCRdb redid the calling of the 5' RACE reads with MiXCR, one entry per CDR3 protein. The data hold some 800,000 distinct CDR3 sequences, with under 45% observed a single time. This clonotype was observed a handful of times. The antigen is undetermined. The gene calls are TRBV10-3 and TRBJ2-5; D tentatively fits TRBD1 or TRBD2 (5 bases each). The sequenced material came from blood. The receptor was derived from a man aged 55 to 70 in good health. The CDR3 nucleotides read TGTGCCGTGGCCGGGACCTCTGGGGAGACCCAGTACTTC. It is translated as CAVAGTSGETQYF.